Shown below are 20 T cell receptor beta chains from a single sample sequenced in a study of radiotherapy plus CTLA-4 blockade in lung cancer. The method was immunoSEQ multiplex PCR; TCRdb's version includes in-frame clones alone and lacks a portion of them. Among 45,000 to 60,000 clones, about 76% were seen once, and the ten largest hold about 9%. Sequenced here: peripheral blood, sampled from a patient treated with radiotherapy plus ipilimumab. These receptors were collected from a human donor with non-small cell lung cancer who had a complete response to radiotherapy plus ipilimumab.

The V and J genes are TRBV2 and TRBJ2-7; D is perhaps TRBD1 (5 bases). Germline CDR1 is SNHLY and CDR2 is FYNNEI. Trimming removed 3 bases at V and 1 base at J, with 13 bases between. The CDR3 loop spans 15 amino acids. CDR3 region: CASSDLRQISYEQYF. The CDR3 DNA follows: TGTGCCAGCAGTGACCTAAGACAGATATCCTACGAGCAGTACTTC.

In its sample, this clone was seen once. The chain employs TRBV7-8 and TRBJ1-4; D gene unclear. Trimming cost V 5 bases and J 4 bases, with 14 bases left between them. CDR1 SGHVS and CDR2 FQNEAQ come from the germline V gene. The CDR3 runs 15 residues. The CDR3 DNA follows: TGTGCCAGCAGCCCCCCAGGTGATGATAATGAAAAACTGTTTTTT. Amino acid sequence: CASSPPGDDNEKLFF.

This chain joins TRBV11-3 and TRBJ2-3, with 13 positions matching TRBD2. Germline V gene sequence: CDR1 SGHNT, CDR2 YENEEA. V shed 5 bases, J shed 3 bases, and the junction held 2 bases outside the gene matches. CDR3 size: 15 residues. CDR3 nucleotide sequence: TGTGCCAGCAGCCAGACTAGCGGGGGGACAGATACGCAGTATTTT. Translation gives CASSQTSGGTDTQYF.

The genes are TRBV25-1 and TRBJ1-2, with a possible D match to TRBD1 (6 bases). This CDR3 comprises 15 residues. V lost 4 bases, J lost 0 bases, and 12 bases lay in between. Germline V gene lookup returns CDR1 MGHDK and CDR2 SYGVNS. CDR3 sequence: CASSAPRDTNYGYTF. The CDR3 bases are TGTGCCAGCAGTGCTCCTCGGGACACTAACTATGGCTACACCTTC.

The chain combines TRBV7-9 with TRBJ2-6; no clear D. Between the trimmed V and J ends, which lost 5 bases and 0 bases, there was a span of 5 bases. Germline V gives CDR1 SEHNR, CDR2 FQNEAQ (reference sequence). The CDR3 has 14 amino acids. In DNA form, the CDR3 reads TGTGCCAGCAGCCTTAACTCTGGGGCCAACGTCCTGACTTTC. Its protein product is CASSLNSGANVLTF.

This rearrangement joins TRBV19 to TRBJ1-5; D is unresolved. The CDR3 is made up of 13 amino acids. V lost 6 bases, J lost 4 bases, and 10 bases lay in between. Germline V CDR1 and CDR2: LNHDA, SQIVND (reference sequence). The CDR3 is CASRTLRNQPQHF. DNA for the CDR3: TGTGCCAGTAGAACCTTGAGGAATCAGCCCCAGCATTTT.

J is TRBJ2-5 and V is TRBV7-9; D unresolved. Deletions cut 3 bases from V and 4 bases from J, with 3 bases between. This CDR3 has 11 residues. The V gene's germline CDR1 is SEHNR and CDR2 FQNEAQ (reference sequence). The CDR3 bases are TGTGCCAGCAGCTTCGTAGAGACCCAGTACTTC. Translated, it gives CASSFVETQYF.

DNA for the CDR3: TGTGCCAGCTCACCGCTCAGGGGTATGGGAACTGAAGCTTTCTTT. Encoded protein: CASSPLRGMGTEAFF. This chain links TRBV18 with TRBJ1-1; D may be TRBD1 (6 bases). Germline V gene data show CDR1 as KGHSH and CDR2 as LQKENI. The V end lost 3 bases, the J end lost 5 bases, and 16 bases lay between the germline ends. CDR3 size: 15 residues.

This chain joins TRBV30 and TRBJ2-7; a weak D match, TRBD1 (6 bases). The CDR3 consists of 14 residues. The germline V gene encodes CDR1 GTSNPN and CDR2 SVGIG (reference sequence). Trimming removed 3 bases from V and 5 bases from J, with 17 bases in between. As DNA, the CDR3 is TGTGCCTGGAGCCTAATGACAGGAAGCAACGAGCAGTACTTC. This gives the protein CAWSLMTGSNEQYF.

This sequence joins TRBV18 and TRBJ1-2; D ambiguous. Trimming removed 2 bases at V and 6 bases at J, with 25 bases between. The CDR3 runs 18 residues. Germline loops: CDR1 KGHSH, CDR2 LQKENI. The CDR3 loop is CASSPGVPTADHRDGYTF. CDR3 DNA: TGTGCCAGCTCACCAGGCGTCCCCACAGCCGATCATCGCGATGGCTACACCTTC.

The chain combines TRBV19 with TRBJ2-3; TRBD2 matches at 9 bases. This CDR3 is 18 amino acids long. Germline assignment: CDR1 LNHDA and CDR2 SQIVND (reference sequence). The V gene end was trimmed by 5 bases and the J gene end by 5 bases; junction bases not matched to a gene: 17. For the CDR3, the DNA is TGTGCCAGTAGTGCCCAAGATTACGGGACAGCGGGGGGAGATACGCAGTATTTT. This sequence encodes CASSAQDYGTAGGDTQYF.

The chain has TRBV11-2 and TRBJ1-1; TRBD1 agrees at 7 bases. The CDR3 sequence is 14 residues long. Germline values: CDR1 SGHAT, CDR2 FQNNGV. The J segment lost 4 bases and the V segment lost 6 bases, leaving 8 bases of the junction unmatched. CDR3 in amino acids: CASRKETGTTEAFF. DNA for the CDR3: TGTGCCAGCAGAAAAGAGACAGGGACCACTGAAGCTTTCTTT.

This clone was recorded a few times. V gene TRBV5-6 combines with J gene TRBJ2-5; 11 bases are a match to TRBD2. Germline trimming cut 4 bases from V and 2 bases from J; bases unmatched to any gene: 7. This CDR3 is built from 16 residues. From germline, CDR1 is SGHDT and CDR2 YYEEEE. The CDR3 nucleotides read TGTGCCAGCAGCGACTGGACTAGCGGGTCTCAAGAGACCCAGTACTTC. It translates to CASSDWTSGSQETQYF.

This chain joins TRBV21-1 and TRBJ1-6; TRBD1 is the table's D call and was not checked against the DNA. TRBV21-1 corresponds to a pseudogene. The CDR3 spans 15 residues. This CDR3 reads CASSATGRPNSPLHF. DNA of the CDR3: TGTGCCAGCAGCGCGACAGGGAGGCCAAATTCACCCCTCCACTTT.

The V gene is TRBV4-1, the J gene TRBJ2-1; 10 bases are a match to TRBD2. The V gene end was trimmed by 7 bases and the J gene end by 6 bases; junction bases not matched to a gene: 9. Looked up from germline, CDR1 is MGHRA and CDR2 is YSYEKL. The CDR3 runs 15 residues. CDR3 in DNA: TGCGCCAGCACGCCCCTAGCGGGAGCCAGCAATGAGCAGTTCTTC. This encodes CASTPLAGASNEQFF.

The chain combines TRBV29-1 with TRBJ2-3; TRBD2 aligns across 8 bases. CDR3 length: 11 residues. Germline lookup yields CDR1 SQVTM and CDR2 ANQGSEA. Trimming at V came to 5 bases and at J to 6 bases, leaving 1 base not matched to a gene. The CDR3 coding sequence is TGCAGCGTTTCGGGGGGGGATACGCAGTATTTT. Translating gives CSVSGGDTQYF.

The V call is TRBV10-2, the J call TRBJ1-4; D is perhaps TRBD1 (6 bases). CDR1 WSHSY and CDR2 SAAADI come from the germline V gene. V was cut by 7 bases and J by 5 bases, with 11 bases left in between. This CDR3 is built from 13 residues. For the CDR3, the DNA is TGCGCCAGCACCCGACAGGCCAATGAAAAACTGTTTTTT. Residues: CASTRQANEKLFF.

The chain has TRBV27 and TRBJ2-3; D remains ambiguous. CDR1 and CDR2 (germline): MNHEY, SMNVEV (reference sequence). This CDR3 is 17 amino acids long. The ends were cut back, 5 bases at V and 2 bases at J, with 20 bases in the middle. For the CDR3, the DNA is TGTGCCAGCAGTCCCTTAACCACCCTCGCACTCACAGATACGCAGTATTTT. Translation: CASSPLTTLALTDTQYF.

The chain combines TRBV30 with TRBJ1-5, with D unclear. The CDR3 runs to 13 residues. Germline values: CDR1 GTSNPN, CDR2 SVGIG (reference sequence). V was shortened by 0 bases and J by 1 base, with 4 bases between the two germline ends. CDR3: CAWSVMSNQPQHF. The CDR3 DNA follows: TGTGCCTGGAGTGTTATGAGCAATCAGCCCCAGCATTTT.

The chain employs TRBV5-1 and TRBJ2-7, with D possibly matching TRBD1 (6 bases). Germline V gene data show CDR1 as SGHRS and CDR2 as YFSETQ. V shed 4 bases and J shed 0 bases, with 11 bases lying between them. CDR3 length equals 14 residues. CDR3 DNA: TGCGCCAGCAGCCAAGGACAGAACTCCTACGAGCAGTACTTC. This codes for CASSQGQNSYEQYF. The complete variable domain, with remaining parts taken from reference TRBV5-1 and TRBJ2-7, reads KAGVTQTPRYLIKTRGQQVTLSCSPISGHRSVSWYQQTPGQGLQFLFEYFSETQRNKGNFPGRFSGRQFSNSRSEMNVSTLELGDSALYLCASSQGQNSYEQYFGPGTRLTVT.